The 15 T cell receptor beta chains given below trace back to one sample, sequenced in a study of T cell repertoires in cytomegalovirus infection (dated by TCRdb to between 2017 and 2020). Their cognate antigens are unknown. What this sample's treatment or condition label stands for: in vitro stimulation with specific CMV peptide epitopes to enrich CMV-specific T cells. The run used an Illumina HiSeq 1500. TCRdb itself trimmed the public reads at Q25 with fastp, ran MiXCR and retained productive beta chains. Each entry is one CDR3 protein sequence, shown with its most common DNA and genes. This sample holds about 890,000 distinct CDR3 sequences; around 32% were observed only once. The ten biggest clones cover more than 13% of the sample. Here the sequenced sample was cultured CD8+ T cells from PBMCs, taken from culture after CMV antigen stimulation. The receptors stem from a human donor in good health (CMV status not recorded). Some clones in this sample may be carry-over from other donors' samples.

This chain uses TRBV5-4 with TRBJ2-1, with 12 bases fitting TRBD1. The CDR3 length is 15 residues. Germline V gives CDR1 SGHNT, CDR2 YYREEE (reference sequence). The V gene end was trimmed by 5 bases and the J gene end by 7 bases; junction bases not matched to a gene: 7. The CDR3 region has the DNA TGTGCCAGCAGGCAGGGACAGGGGGCAAGGAATGAGCAGTTCTTC. This translates into CASRQGQGARNEQFF.

This clonotype turned up a few times. The chain is built from TRBV12-3 or TRBV12-4 and TRBJ1-5, with D possibly TRBD1 on 5 matching bases. The CDR3 extends over 17 amino acids. The V and J ends lost 0 bases and 0 bases respectively, with 12 bases between them. CDR3 coding DNA: TGTGCCAGCAGTTTAGCTCTGGGGACCCCTAGCAATCAGCCCCAGCATTTT. This codes for CASSLALGTPSNQPQHF.

This clonotype has a handful of counts. The J gene is TRBJ2-2, the V gene TRBV28; D possibly corresponds to TRBD2 (7 bases). This CDR3 has 14 amino acids. V lost 6 bases and J lost 5, with 13 bases in between. In germline, CDR1 is MDHEN, CDR2 SYDVKM. The CDR3 nucleotides are TGTGCCAGCAGCCGGGGGGCCCGAACCGGGGAGCTGTTTTTT. Translating it yields CASSRGARTGELFF. The full variable domain, with the rest looked up from reference TRBV28 and TRBJ2-2, is DVKVTQSSRYLVKRTGEKVFLECVQDMDHENMFWYRQDPGLGLRLIYFSYDVKMKEKGDIPEGYSVSREKKERFSLILESASTNQTSMYLCASSRGARTGELFFGEGSRLTVL.

This clonotype showed up just a few times. The genes are TRBV27 and TRBJ1-2, with D perhaps TRBD1 (6 bases). CDR1 and CDR2 from the germline V gene are MNHEY and SMNVEV (reference sequence). V was trimmed by 4 bases and J by 8 bases, leaving 14 bases between them. The CDR3 runs to 13 residues. Here the CDR3 reads CASSSTGWIGYTF. DNA of the CDR3: TGTGCCAGCAGTTCAACAGGGTGGATCGGCTACACCTTC.

This chain uses TRBV3-1 with TRBJ2-1; TRBD2 aligns across 12 bases. Per germline, CDR1 LGHDT and CDR2 YNNKEL (reference sequence). The CDR3 runs to 16 residues. The junction had 6 bases not matched to a gene; V was cut back by 3 bases and J by 6 bases. Here the CDR3 DNA reads TGTGCCAGCAGCCAGTTTACTAGCGGGGGGCTCAATGAGCAGTTCTTC. Amino acids: CASSQFTSGGLNEQFF.

This clonotype turned up a few times. The rearrangement joins TRBV7-9 to TRBJ2-1, with 7 bases matching TRBD1. V lost 5 bases and J lost 10; bases outside the gene matches: 5. From germline, CDR1 is SEHNR and CDR2 FQNEAQ (reference sequence). This CDR3 comprises 12 residues. For the CDR3, the DNA is TGTGCCAGCAGCCAGACAGGGCAGGAGCAGTTCTTC. As protein: CASSQTGQEQFF.

This clonotype was observed a handful of times. The rearrangement links TRBV7-8 to TRBJ2-1, with TRBD1 matching 7 bases. Germline loops: CDR1 SGHVS, CDR2 FQNEAQ. V dropped 5 bases and J dropped 3; count of bases not matched to a gene: 4. The CDR3 has 14 amino acids. The CDR3 DNA reads TGTGCCAGCAGCGTACGGACAGGCTACAATGAGCAGTTCTTC. It encodes CASSVRTGYNEQFF.

The chain carries TRBV29-1 and TRBJ2-5, with 15 bases identical to TRBD2. The CDR3 consists of 18 residues. V lost 4 bases and J lost 5; bases outside the gene matches: 14. Germline lookup yields CDR1 SQVTM and CDR2 ANQGSEA. CDR3 sequence reads: CSVALGLAGGRDFETQYF. The CDR3 region has the DNA TGCAGCGTTGCCCTCGGACTAGCGGGGGGGCGTGATTTCGAGACCCAGTACTTC.

The V call is TRBV6-6, the J call TRBJ2-3; TRBD2 is a possible D gene (5 bases). CDR3 length: 15 residues. The V end lost 7 bases, the J end lost 3 bases, and 17 bases lay between the germline ends. Germline CDR1 reads MNHNY; CDR2 reads SVGAGI (reference sequence). CDR3 DNA sequence: TGTGCCAGCACTACTCTTCGCGGGCCTACAGATACGCAGTATTTT. The encoded protein is CASTTLRGPTDTQYF.

The V call is TRBV19, the J call TRBJ2-7; 8 bases line up with TRBD1. The CDR3 loop spans 16 amino acids. CDR1 and CDR2 from the germline V gene are LNHDA and SQIVND (reference sequence). With 2 bases clipped from V and 0 bases from J, the junction kept 6 bases outside the gene matches. The CDR3 region is CASSIRDRLPSYEQYF. The CDR3 DNA reads TGTGCCAGTAGTATAAGGGACAGGCTACCCTCCTACGAGCAGTACTTC.

For this clonotype: A much larger clone lies a single base off, so this may be a read error. The rearrangement uses TRBV6-8 and TRBJ2-2, with a weak D call TRBD2 (5 bases). The CDR3 is 14 residues long. Germline lookup yields CDR1 MNHGY and CDR2 SAAAGT. In DNA form, the CDR3 reads TGTGCCAGCAGTTACTCGGAGAACACCGGGAAGCTGTTTTTT. Translating gives CASSYSENTGKLFF.

The V gene is TRBV20-1, the J gene TRBJ1-3; possibly TRBD1 for D (5 bases). Germline lookup yields CDR1 DFQATT and CDR2 SNEGSKA (reference sequence). V was trimmed by 2 bases and J by 1 base, leaving 15 bases between them. The CDR3 extends over 16 amino acids. This CDR3 is CSARHPTAPSGNTIYF. The CDR3 DNA is TGCAGTGCTAGACATCCGACAGCTCCTTCTGGAAACACCATATATTTT.

This clonotype was seen a few times. The V and J genes are TRBV29-1 and TRBJ2-7; 9 bases align to TRBD1. CDR1 SQVTM and CDR2 ANQGSEA come from the germline V gene. The CDR3 is 14 amino acids. J lost 1 base, V lost 4 bases, and 5 bases had no gene match. The chain's CDR3 is CSVGDRESSYEQYV. The CDR3 DNA is TGCAGCGTTGGGGACAGGGAAAGTTCCTACGAGCAGTACGTC.

The V gene is TRBV19, the J gene TRBJ1-5; possible D gene TRBD1, 5 bases. V lost 8 bases, J lost 6 bases, and 11 bases lay in between. This CDR3 has 12 amino acids. Germline V lookup: CDR1 LNHDA, CDR2 SQIVND (reference sequence). CDR3 protein: CASLGRSQPQHF. The CDR3 DNA is TGTGCCAGTTTGGGACGGAGTCAGCCCCAGCATTTT. Full variable domain (missing parts from reference TRBV19 and TRBJ1-5): DGGITQSPKYLFRKEGQNVTLSCEQNLNHDAMYWYRQDPGQGLRLIYYSQIVNDFQKGDIAEGYSVSREKKESFPLTVTSAQKNPTAFYLCASLGRSQPQHFGDGTRLSIL.

The chain links TRBV6-1 to TRBJ2-7; maybe TRBD1 (6 bases). Trimming removed 0 bases at V and 7 bases at J, with 16 bases between. The CDR3 has 15 amino acids. CDR1 is MNHNS and CDR2 is SASEGT in the germline V gene. The CDR3 DNA reads TGTGCCAGCAGTGAAGCGTCTACAGGGCCGAGGGAGCAGTACGTC. As protein: CASSEASTGPREQYV.